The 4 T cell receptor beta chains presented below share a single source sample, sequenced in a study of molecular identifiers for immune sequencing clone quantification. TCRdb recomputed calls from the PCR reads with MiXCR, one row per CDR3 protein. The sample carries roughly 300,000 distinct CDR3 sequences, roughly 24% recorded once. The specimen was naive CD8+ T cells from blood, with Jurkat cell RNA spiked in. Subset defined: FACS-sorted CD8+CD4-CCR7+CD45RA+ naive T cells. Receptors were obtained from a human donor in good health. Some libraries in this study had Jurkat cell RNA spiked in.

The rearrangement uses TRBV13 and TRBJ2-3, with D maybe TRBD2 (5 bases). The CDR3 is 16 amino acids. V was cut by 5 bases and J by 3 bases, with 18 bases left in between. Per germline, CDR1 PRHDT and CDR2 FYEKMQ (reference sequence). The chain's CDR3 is CASSPSDFRSTDTQYF. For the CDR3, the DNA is TGTGCCAGCAGCCCATCGGACTTCAGAAGTACAGATACGCAGTATTTT. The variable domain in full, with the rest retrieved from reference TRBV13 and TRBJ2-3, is AAGVIQSPRHLIKEKRETATLKCYPIPRHDTVYWYQQGPGQDPQFLISFYEKMQSDKGSIPDRFSAQQFSDYHSELNMSSLELGDSALYFCASSPSDFRSTDTQYFGPGTRLTVL.

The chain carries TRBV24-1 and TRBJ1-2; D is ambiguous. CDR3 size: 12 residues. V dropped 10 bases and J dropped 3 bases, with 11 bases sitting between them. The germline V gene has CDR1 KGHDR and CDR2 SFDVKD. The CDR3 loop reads CATSRPDYGYTF. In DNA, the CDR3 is TGTGCCACAAGTAGGCCGGACTATGGCTACACCTTC.

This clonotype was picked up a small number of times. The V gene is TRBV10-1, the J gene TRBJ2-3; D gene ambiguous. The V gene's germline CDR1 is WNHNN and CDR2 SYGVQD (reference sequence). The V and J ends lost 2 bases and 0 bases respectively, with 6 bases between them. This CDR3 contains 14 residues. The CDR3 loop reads CASSELASTDTQYF. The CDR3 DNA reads TGCGCCAGCAGTGAGCTGGCTAGCACAGATACGCAGTATTTT.

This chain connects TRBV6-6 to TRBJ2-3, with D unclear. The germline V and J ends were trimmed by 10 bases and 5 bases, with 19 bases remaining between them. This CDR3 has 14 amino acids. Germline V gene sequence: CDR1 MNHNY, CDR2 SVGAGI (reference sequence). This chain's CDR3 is CATTLAVAGDTQYF. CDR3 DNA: TGTGCCACCACACTGGCGGTGGCAGGAGATACGCAGTATTTT.